This TCR beta chain is drawn from a study of low-dose radiotherapy and immunotherapy resistance in tumors. Study overall: The study gave Cohort 2 1 Gy per fraction every two weeks, totaling 13 Gy over 26 weeks. Treatment included intravenous cyclophosphamide dosed at 200 mg/m2 every two weeks, one day before radiation and immunotherapy.

TRAV and TRBV primers primed cDNA for both TCRalpha and TCRbeta. TCRs were amplified for roughly 20 PCR cycles with a constant-region primer and V-primer adapter. In vitro transcription served to amplify the mRNA that had been isolated. TCRdb independently ran MiXCR on the reads; one entry per CDR3 protein. The data show approximately 11,000 distinct CDR3 sequences, with about 47% seen just once and 7.5% to 9% held by the top ten. Per germline, CDR1 SGHTS and CDR2 YDEGEE. The CDR3 loop spans 15 amino acids. V shed 4 bases and J 7 bases; nucleotides not matched to a gene: 9. Nivolumab, ipilimumab, aspirin, low-dose cyclophosphamide and low-dose radiotherapy were all administered to the donors.

This sequence originates from a human donor with advanced metastatic prostate, ovarian, gallbladder or colorectal cancer (not recorded which). This table probably holds off-target reads from a library built for another chain. The chain recombines TRBV5-8 with TRBJ1-5; 9 bases are shared with TRBD1. The CDR3, as DNA: TGTGCCAGCAGCGCCGGGACAGGGTCTTGGCAGCCCCAGCATTTT. It encodes CASSAGTGSWQPQHF.